These 11 T cell receptor beta chains share one sample of origin, sequenced in a study of naive and memory T cell subsets (dated by TCRdb to 2016 to 2017). Receptor amplification or capture employed 5' RACE. The run used an Illumina MiSeq. TCR RNA was reverse transcribed with SuperScript IV using alpha and beta constant region primers for the blood and skin samples. The public reads were reprocessed in TCRdb via fastp at Q25 and MiXCR, keeping in-frame beta chains. Every distinct CDR3 protein forms one entry, paired with its most common genes and DNA. This sample is represented by about 20,000 distinct CDR3 sequences; 4% to 4.5% of them were singletons. 7.8% of the sample rests with the top ten. For whole blood analysis, under 3 ml of peripheral blood was collected from healthy adult volunteers into Tempus tubes, and RNA was extracted following the manufacturer's instructions. The receptors originated from a male donor in good health.

There are many counts of this clonotype. This rearrangement joins TRBV18 to TRBJ1-5; D unresolved. Trimming stripped 4 bases from V and 1 base from J, with 11 bases between. Germline CDR1 and CDR2: KGHSH and LQKENI. CDR3 length: 15 residues. CDR3 region: CASSLQSDSNQPQHF. The CDR3 coding sequence is TGTGCCAGCTCACTCCAGAGTGACAGCAATCAGCCCCAGCATTTT.

This clonotype was seen many times. The chain is built from TRBV5-1 and TRBJ2-3; D is tentatively TRBD1 or TRBD2 (5 bases each). Germline lookup yields CDR1 SGHRS and CDR2 YFSETQ. V was clipped by 7 bases and J by 2 bases, with 11 bases between them. CDR3 size: 13 residues. Here the CDR3 reads CASGDLFTDTQYF. In DNA form, the CDR3 reads TGCGCCAGCGGGGACCTCTTCACAGATACGCAGTATTTT.

This clonotype was seen ten or more times. The V call is TRBV5-1, the J call TRBJ1-4, with a weak D call TRBD1 (6 bases). CDR1 SGHRS and CDR2 YFSETQ come from the germline V gene. The CDR3 runs 15 residues. Between the trimmed V and J ends, which lost 0 bases and 4 bases, there was a span of 10 bases. CDR3 bases: TGCGCCAGCAGCTTGGATGGACAGATTAATGAAAAACTGTTTTTT. Protein: CASSLDGQINEKLFF.

Ten or more counts support this clonotype. The J gene is TRBJ2-2, the V gene TRBV12-3 or TRBV12-4, with D perhaps matching TRBD2 (6 bases). The CDR3 is made up of 16 amino acids. With 1 base removed from V and 4 bases from J, the gap between germline ends came to 13 bases. The CDR3 DNA follows: TGTGCCAGCAGTTTAGGTCCGCGCGGGGTCACCGGGGAGCTGTTTTTT. Translating gives CASSLGPRGVTGELFF.

This clonotype was found many times. CDR3 DNA sequence: TGTGCCAGCAGCCAAGGTCTCCGGCAGATCACCGGGGAGCTGTTTTTT. Amino acid sequence: CASSQGLRQITGELFF. The J gene is TRBJ2-2, the V gene TRBV14; D unresolved. Trimming took 1 base from V and 4 from J, leaving 13 bases between them. From germline, CDR1 is SGHDN and CDR2 FVKESK. The CDR3 loop spans 16 amino acids. The complete variable domain, with remaining parts taken from reference TRBV14 and TRBJ2-2, reads EAGVTQFPSHSVIEKGQTVTLRCDPISGHDNLYWYRRVMGKEIKFLLHFVKESKQDESGMPNNRFLAERTGGTYSTLKVQPAELEDSGVYFCASSQGLRQITGELFFGEGSRLTVL.

Concerning this clonotype: This may come from a read error, since a much larger clone is one base off. V and J are TRBV7-2 and TRBJ2-2, with 8 positions matching TRBD1. CDR1 and CDR2 from the germline V gene are SGHTA and FQGNSA. The length of the CDR3 is 15 residues. The CDR3 coding sequence is TGTGCCAGCAGCTTTTACAGGGGGAACATCGGGGAGCTGTTTTTT. This codes for CASSFYRGNIGELFF.

By its share, this clonotype is medium-sized. The V call is TRBV30, the J call TRBJ1-2, with D possibly TRBD1 on 6 matching bases. The germline V and J ends were trimmed by 1 base and 8 bases, with 17 bases remaining between them. This CDR3 comprises 14 residues. Looked up from germline, CDR1 is GTSNPN and CDR2 is SVGIG (reference sequence). The CDR3, as DNA: TGTGCCTGGAGTGCCCCCGACAGGACTATCGGCTACACCTTC. Amino acid sequence: CAWSAPDRTIGYTF.

In its sample, this clonotype was seen many times. V is TRBV14 and J is TRBJ2-5, with TRBD2 as a possible D gene (5 bases). The germline V and J ends were trimmed by 1 base and 2 bases, with 17 bases remaining between them. CDR3 length: 17 residues. Germline CDR1 is SGHDN and CDR2 is FVKESK. CDR3 bases: TGTGCCAGCAGCCAAGCAGGTGGGCTCCGAGGGCAAGAGACCCAGTACTTC. It yields the protein CASSQAGGLRGQETQYF.

The chain combines TRBV24-1 with TRBJ2-7; 7 bases line up with TRBD2. V shed 8 bases, J shed 4 bases, and the junction held 4 bases outside the gene matches. The CDR3 covers 12 residues. CDR1 and CDR2 from the germline V gene are KGHDR and SFDVKD. CDR3 in DNA: TGTGCCACCAAAAGCGGGACGTACGAGCAGTACTTC. Encoded protein: CATKSGTYEQYF.

The table lists this clonotype with many counts. The chain carries TRBV5-1 and TRBJ2-7; D is possibly TRBD1 (5 bases). This CDR3 has 15 residues. The V end was cut by 0 bases, the J end by 2 bases, with 12 bases between. Germline V CDR1 and CDR2: SGHRS, YFSETQ. The CDR3 DNA reads TGCGCCAGCAGCTTGGAGTGGGGCCGCACCTACGAGCAGTACTTC. Translated, it gives CASSLEWGRTYEQYF.

This clonotype was observed at least ten times. The chain recombines TRBV20-1 with TRBJ1-5; 8 nucleotides align to TRBD1. The trim removed 0 bases at V and 4 bases at J, leaving 11 bases unmatched. CDR3 length: 17 residues. From germline, CDR1 is DFQATT and CDR2 SNEGSKA (reference sequence). In DNA, the CDR3 is TGCAGTGCTAGAGAGAGTGGACAGGGTTTTCCAAATCAGCCCCAGCATTTT. Its translation is CSARESGQGFPNQPQHF.